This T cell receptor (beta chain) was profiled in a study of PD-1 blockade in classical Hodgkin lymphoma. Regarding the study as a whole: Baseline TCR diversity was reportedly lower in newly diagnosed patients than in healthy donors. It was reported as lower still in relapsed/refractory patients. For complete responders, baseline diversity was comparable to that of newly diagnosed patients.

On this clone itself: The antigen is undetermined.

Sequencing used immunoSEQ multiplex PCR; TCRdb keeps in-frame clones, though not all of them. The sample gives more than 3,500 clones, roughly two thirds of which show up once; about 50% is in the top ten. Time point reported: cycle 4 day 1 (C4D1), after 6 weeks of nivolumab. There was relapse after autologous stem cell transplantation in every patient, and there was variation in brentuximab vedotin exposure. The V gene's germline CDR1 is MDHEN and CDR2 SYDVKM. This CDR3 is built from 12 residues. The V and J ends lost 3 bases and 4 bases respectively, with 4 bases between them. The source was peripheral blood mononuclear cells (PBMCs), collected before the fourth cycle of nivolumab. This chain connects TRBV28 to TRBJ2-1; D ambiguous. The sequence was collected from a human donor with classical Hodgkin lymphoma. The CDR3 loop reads CASSLEYNEQFF. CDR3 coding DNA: TGTGCCAGCAGTTTGGAGTACAATGAGCAGTTCTTC.